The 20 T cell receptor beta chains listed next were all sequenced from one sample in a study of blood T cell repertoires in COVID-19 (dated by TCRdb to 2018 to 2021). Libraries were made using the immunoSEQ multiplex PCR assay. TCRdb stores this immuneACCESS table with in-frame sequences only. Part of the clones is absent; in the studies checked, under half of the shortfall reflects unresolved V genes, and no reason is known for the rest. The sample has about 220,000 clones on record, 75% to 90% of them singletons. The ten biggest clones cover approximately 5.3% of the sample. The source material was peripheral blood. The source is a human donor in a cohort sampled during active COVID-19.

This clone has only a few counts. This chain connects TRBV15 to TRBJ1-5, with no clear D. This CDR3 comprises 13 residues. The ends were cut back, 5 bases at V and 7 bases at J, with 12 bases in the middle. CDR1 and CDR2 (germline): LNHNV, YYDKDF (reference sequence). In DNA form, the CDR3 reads TGTGCCACCAGCGGCGGGCCAGCACAGCCCCAGCATTTT. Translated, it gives CATSGGPAQPQHF.

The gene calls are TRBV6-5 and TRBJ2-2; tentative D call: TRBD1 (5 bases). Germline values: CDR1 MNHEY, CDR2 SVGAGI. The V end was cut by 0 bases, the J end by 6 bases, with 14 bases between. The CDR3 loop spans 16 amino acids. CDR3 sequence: CASSYSGVRLAGELFF. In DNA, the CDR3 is TGTGCCAGCAGTTACTCAGGGGTTCGGCTCGCCGGGGAGCTGTTTTTT.

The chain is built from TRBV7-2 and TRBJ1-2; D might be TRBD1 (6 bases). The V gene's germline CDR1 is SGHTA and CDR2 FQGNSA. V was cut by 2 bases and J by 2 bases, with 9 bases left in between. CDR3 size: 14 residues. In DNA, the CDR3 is TGTGCCAGCAGCTTACGGGGGGCGAACTATGGCTACACCTTC. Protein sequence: CASSLRGANYGYTF. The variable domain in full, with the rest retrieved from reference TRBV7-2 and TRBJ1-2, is GAGVSQSPSNKVTEKGKDVELRCDPISGHTALYWYRQSLGQGLEFLIYFQGNSAPDKSGLPSDRFSAERTGGSVSTLTIQRTQQEDSAVYLCASSLRGANYGYTFGSGTRLTVV.

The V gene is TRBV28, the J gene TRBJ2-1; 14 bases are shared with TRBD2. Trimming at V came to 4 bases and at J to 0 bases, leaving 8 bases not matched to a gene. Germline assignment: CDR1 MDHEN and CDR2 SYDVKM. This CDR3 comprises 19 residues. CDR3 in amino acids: CASSYQGLAGVGSYNEQFF. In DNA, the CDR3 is TGTGCCAGCAGTTATCAGGGACTAGCGGGAGTTGGCTCCTACAATGAGCAGTTCTTC.

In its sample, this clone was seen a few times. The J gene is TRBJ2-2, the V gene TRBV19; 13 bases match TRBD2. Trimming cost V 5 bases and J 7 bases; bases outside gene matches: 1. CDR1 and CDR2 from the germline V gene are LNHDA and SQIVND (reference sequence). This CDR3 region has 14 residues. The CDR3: CASSWTSGSGELFF. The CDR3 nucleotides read TGTGCCAGTAGTTGGACTAGCGGGAGCGGGGAGCTGTTTTTT.

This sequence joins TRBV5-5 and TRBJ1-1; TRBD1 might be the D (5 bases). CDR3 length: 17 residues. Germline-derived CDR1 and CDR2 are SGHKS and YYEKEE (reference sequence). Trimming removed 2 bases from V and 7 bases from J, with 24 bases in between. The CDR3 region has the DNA TGTGCCAGCAGCTTAAGGATTGGGACTCCCAAAGGCAATGAAGCTTTCTTT. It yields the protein CASSLRIGTPKGNEAFF.

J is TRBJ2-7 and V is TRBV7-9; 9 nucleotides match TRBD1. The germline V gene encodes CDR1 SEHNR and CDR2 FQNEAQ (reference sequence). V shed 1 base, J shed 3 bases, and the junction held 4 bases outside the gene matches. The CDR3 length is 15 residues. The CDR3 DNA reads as TGTGCCAGCAGCTTAGACGGGACAGGGATCTACGAGCAGTACTTC. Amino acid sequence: CASSLDGTGIYEQYF.

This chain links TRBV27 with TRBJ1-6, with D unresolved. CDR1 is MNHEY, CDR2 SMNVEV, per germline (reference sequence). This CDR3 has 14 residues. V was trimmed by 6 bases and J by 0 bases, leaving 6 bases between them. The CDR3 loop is CASRGSSYNSPLHF. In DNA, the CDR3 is TGTGCCAGCAGGGGGAGCTCCTATAATTCACCCCTCCACTTT.

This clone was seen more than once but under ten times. This CDR3 is CASSPSQDSYEQYF. CDR3 coding DNA: TGTGCCAGCAGTCCCTCCCAGGACTCCTACGAGCAGTACTTC. This sequence joins TRBV27 and TRBJ2-7; no clear D. The CDR3 contains 14 residues. From germline, CDR1 is MNHEY and CDR2 SMNVEV (reference sequence). V was pared by 5 bases and J by 0 bases, with 11 bases between.

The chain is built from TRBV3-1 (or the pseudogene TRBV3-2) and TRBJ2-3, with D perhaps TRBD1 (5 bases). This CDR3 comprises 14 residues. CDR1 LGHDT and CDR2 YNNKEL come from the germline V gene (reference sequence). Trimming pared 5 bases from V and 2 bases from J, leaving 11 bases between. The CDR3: CASSIRQPTDTQYF. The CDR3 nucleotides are TGTGCCAGCAGCATAAGACAGCCCACAGATACGCAGTATTTT.

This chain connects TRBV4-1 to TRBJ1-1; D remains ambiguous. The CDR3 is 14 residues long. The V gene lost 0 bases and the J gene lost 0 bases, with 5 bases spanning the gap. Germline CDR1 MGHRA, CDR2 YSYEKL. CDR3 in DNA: TGCGCCAGCAGCCAAGACGGGGTGAACACTGAAGCTTTCTTT. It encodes CASSQDGVNTEAFF.

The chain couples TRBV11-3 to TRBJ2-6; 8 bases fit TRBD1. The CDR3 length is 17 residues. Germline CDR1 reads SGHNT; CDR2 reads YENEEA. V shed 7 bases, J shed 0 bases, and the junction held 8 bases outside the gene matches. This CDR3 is CASIRTGLSSGANVLTF. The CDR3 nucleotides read TGTGCCAGCATCCGGACAGGGCTGTCCTCTGGGGCCAACGTCCTGACTTTC.

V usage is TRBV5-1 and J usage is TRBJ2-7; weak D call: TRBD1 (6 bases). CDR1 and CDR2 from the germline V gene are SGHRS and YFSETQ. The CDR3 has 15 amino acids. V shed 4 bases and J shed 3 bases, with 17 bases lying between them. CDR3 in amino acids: CASSTSPGTFYEQYF. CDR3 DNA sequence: TGCGCCAGCAGCACCTCTCCTGGGACATTCTACGAGCAGTACTTC. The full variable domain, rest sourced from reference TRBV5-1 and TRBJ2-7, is KAGVTQTPRYLIKTRGQQVTLSCSPISGHRSVSWYQQTPGQGLQFLFEYFSETQRNKGNFPGRFSGRQFSNSRSEMNVSTLELGDSALYLCASSTSPGTFYEQYFGPGTRLTVT.

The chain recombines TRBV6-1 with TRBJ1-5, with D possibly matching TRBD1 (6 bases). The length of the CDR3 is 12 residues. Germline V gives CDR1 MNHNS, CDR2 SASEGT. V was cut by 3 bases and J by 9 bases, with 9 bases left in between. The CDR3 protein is CASSDQGPPQHF. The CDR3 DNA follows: TGTGCCAGCAGTGACCAGGGGCCGCCCCAGCATTTT.

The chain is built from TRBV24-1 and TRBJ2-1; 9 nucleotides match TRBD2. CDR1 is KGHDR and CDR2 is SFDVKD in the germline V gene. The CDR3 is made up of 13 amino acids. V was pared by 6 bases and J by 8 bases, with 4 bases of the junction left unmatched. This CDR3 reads CATSHAGGYEQFF. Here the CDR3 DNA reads TGTGCCACCAGTCACGCGGGAGGGTATGAGCAGTTCTTC.

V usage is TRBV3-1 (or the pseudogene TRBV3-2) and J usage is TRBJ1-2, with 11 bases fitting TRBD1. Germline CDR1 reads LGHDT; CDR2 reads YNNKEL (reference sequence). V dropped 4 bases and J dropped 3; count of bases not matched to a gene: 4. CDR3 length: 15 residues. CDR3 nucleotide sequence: TGTGCCAGCAGCCTTCCGGGACAGGGGGACTATGGCTACACCTTC. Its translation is CASSLPGQGDYGYTF.

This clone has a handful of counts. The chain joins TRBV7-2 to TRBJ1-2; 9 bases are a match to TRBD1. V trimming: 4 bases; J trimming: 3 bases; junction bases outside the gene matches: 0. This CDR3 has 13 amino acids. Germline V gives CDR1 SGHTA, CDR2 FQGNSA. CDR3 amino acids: CASSWDRDYGYTF. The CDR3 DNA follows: TGTGCCAGCAGCTGGGACAGGGACTATGGCTACACCTTC.

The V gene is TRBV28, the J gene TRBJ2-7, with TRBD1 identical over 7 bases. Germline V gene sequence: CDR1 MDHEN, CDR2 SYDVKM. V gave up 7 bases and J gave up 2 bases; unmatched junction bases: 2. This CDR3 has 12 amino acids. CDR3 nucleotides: TGTGCCAGCAAGCAGGGGGCCTACGAGCAGTACTTC. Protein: CASKQGAYEQYF.

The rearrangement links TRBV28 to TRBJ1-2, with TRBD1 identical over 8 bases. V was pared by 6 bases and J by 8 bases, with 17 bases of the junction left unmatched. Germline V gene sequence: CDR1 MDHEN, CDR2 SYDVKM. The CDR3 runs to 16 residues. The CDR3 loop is CASSPDRVGFSWGYTF. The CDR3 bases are TGTGCCAGCAGCCCGGACAGGGTTGGCTTTTCGTGGGGCTACACCTTC.

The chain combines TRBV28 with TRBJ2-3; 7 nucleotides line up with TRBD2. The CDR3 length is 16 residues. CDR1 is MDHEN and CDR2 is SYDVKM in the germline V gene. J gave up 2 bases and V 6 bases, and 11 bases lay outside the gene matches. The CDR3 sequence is CASRPPSGSYTDTQYF. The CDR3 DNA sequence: TGTGCCAGCAGACCCCCTAGCGGAAGTTACACAGATACGCAGTATTTT.